This is a list of T cell receptor beta chains from one sample in a study of T cell responses to AZD1222 COVID-19 vaccine. The method was immunoSEQ multiplex PCR; TCRdb's version includes in-frame clones alone and lacks a portion of them. The sample yields roughly 160,000 clones, more than 70% seen once. The specimen comprised peripheral blood, sampled on day 0 of AZD1222 vaccination. The receptors derive from an adult in good health. CDR3s include the opening cysteine and the closing phenylalanine or tryptophan. Rows give clone size only sometimes, using once, few, many, or a class for an expanded clone.

v_call	j_call	clone_size	cdr3_aa
TRBV5-5	TRBJ1-2	.	CASRIEGGRGYTF
TRBV11-2	TRBJ1-3	.	CASSLVGIAGNTIYF
TRBV9	TRBJ2-3	.	CASATYSGSTDTQYF
TRBV18	TRBJ1-1	.	CASSPGLEGAFF
TRBV6-5	TRBJ1-3	.	CASTGRGTGNTIYF
TRBV5-6	TRBJ2-3	once	CASSPPTSYSTDTQYF
TRBV27	TRBJ1-5	.	CASSLNGRGLVEPQHF
TRBV24-1	TRBJ1-5	.	CATGTEYSNQPQHF
TRBV3-1/TRBV3-2	TRBJ2-7	few	CASSLRGQSYEQYF
TRBV27	TRBJ2-7	.	CASRAGGREYF
TRBV9	TRBJ1-2	.	CASSVATRDPETYGYTF
TRBV6-1	TRBJ1-3	.	CASSEGSENTIYF
TRBV27	TRBJ2-1	few	CASSLSRLSGGHYNEQFF
TRBV19	TRBJ1-6	.	CASTPEGTGNSPLHF
TRBV7-2	TRBJ1-2	.	CASSLATAPNYGYTF
TRBV9	TRBJ2-5	.	CASSAPGLQETQYF
TRBV4-3	TRBJ1-6	.	CASSQEYKGNSPLHF
TRBV7-9	TRBJ1-1	.	CASSLQPYTEAFF
TRBV11-2	TRBJ1-3	.	CASSPAGQGLFRNTIYF
TRBV28	TRBJ1-5	.	CASSSRTGGFQPQHF
TRBV19	TRBJ2-7	.	CASSIKTLEWGLWVNEQYF
TRBV27	TRBJ1-1	.	CASRPGTGTLNTEAFF
TRBV4-3	TRBJ2-2	.	CASSQGTGELFF
TRBV19	TRBJ2-2	.	CASSLGTVTNTGELFF
TRBV19	TRBJ2-5	.	CASSMSDSAQETQYF
TRBV7-9	TRBJ1-6	.	CASSFGVGSLNSPLHF
TRBV3-1/TRBV3-2	TRBJ1-3	.	CASSQGSSGNTIYF
TRBV7-7	TRBJ2-7	.	CASSPDAGYEQYF
TRBV7-2	TRBJ1-4	.	CASSLAGGAVTNEKLFF
TRBV3-1/TRBV3-2	TRBJ2-1	.	CASSPYGREGNEQFF